This T cell receptor beta chain was identified during a study of T cell clonality in common variable immunodeficiency. The study, taken as a whole, reports: Fewer TCRbeta clones were shared among CVID subjects than controls. Compared with healthy controls, CVID subjects showed increased TCRbeta clonality, mostly in about a third.

Libraries were prepared by immunoSEQ multiplex PCR; TCRdb keeps only in-frame clonotypes and omits some of them. This table holds about 81,000 clones with no singletons; the top ten claim around 0.82%. Both groups were predominantly of Caucasian heritage. This clone was seen at least ten times. As yet, its antigen is unknown. This clonotype originated in a person aged 18 to 70 in good health. Specimen: peripheral blood mononuclear cells.

The chain's CDR3 is CATATTTTDTQYF. The CDR3 DNA, read in part, is TGTGCCACCGCGACTACCACCACAGATACG. This chain joins TRBV10-3 and TRBJ2-3, with a weak D call TRBD2 (5 bases). The missing CDR3 end, 3 residues past where the read stops, is filled in from the germline J gene. V lost 10 bases and J lost 2, with 13 bases in between. This CDR3 is 13 amino acids long. Germline CDR1 and CDR2: ENHRY and SYGVKD.